The 15 T cell receptor beta chains in this list originate from one sample, sequenced in a study of Graves' ophthalmopathy and Graves' hyperthyroidism. For repertoire sequencing, the TCR beta CDR3 regions were amplified from RNA transcripts. The first round was an RT-PCR with HTBI primers, and the second round was a multiplex PCR. Via MiXCR, TCRdb re-called the multiplex PCR reads, giving one row per CDR3 protein. The data show about 170,000 distinct CDR3 sequences, with 30% to 45% seen just once and around 5.8% held by the top ten. What was sequenced was peripheral blood. The receptor source for this set is a woman aged 40 to 50 with Graves' ophthalmopathy.

This clonotype was recorded at least ten times. J is TRBJ2-5 and V is TRBV7-2, with 7 bases fitting TRBD1. Per the germline V gene, CDR1 is SGHTA and CDR2 is FQGNSA. The CDR3 has 15 residues. Trimming took 1 base from V and 2 from J; bases not matched to a gene: 4. The CDR3 here is CASSLGGQPQETQYF. As DNA, the CDR3 is TGTGCCAGCAGCTTAGGGGGACAGCCACAAGAGACCCAGTACTTC.

This clonotype showed up many times. The V call is TRBV24-1, the J call TRBJ2-7; 10 bases map to TRBD1. V lost 3 bases, J lost 4 bases, and 5 bases stayed unmatched. Germline V gene data show CDR1 as KGHDR and CDR2 as SFDVKD. The CDR3 consists of 15 residues. The CDR3 nucleotides read TGTGCCACCAGTGATACCGGGACAGGGGTGTACGAGCAGTACTTC. Protein: CATSDTGTGVYEQYF.

This clonotype came up many times. The rearrangement links TRBV20-1 to TRBJ2-5; 10 bases are a match to TRBD1. V dropped 1 base and J dropped 7; count of bases not matched to a gene: 6. Germline V gives CDR1 DFQATT, CDR2 SNEGSKA (reference sequence). The CDR3 sequence is 14 residues long. CDR3 amino acids: CSARGTGGLGTQYF. The CDR3 DNA reads as TGCAGTGCTAGAGGGACAGGGGGGTTAGGGACCCAGTACTTC.

The table lists this clonotype with a count of one. The chain couples TRBV9 to TRBJ1-6; 8 nucleotides line up with TRBD1. The CDR3 length is 14 residues. The germline V gene has CDR1 SGDLS and CDR2 YYNGEE. V trimming: 0 bases; J trimming: 9 bases; junction bases outside the gene matches: 2. In nucleotides, the CDR3 is TGTGCCAGCAGCGTAGAGGACAGGGTTTCACCCCTCCACTTT. Protein product: CASSVEDRVSPLHF.

This clonotype appeared a few times. The chain employs TRBV19 and TRBJ2-5; no firm D call. CDR3 size: 13 residues. The germline gives CDR1 LNHDA, CDR2 SQIVND (reference sequence). With 7 bases removed from V and 5 bases from J, the gap between germline ends came to 14 bases. The CDR3 DNA follows: TGTGCCAGTACCATAACATTGGGGGAGACCCAGTACTTC. It codes for CASTITLGETQYF.

The gene calls are TRBV6-1 and TRBJ1-2; TRBD1 matches 8 bases. This CDR3 spans 16 amino acids. Looked up from germline, CDR1 is MNHNS and CDR2 is SASEGT. With 5 bases clipped from V and 3 bases from J, the junction kept 11 bases outside the gene matches. The CDR3 loop reads CASSPSPGQAYYGYTF. In nucleotides, the CDR3 is TGTGCCAGCAGTCCCAGTCCGGGACAGGCCTACTATGGCTACACCTTC.

This clonotype was seen repeatedly, ten times or more. This chain connects TRBV7-2 to TRBJ1-2, with unresolved D. The CDR3 runs 11 residues. The V and J ends lost 5 bases and 4 bases respectively, with 5 bases between them. Per the germline V gene, CDR1 is SGHTA and CDR2 is FQGNSA. The CDR3 DNA is TGTGCCAGCAGCCCTAGCTATGGCTACACCTTC. Its translation is CASSPSYGYTF.

This clonotype was detected many times. This sequence joins TRBV27 and TRBJ1-2; 8 nucleotides line up with TRBD1. CDR1 MNHEY and CDR2 SMNVEV come from the germline V gene (reference sequence). The CDR3 length is 17 residues. V trimming: 6 bases; J trimming: 3 bases; junction bases outside the gene matches: 15. The CDR3 here is CASRKGTGRTLDYGYTF. The CDR3 bases are TGTGCCAGCAGAAAGGGGACAGGAAGGACCCTTGACTATGGCTACACCTTC.

This chain connects TRBV28 to TRBJ2-5; D not resolved. Germline V gene lookup returns CDR1 MDHEN and CDR2 SYDVKM. V was shortened by 5 bases and J by 4 bases, with 17 bases between the two germline ends. The CDR3 sequence is 15 residues long. The CDR3 loop is CASSPRASSGETQYF. CDR3 DNA sequence: TGTGCCAGCAGTCCCCGCGCGTCCTCGGGAGAGACCCAGTACTTC.

The chain employs TRBV12-3 or TRBV12-4 and TRBJ2-7, with TRBD2 matching 8 bases. This CDR3 region has 15 residues. V was clipped by 2 bases and J by 1 base; unmatched bases: 4. CDR3 sequence reads: CASSLLSGGSYEQYF. CDR3 sequence (DNA): TGTGCCAGCAGTTTACTAAGCGGGGGTTCCTACGAGCAGTACTTC.

The chain has TRBV10-2 and TRBJ2-7; 7 nucleotides agree with TRBD2. CDR1 is WSHSY and CDR2 is SAAADI in the germline V gene. CDR3 length equals 14 residues. V dropped 4 bases and J dropped 0; count of bases not matched to a gene: 3. The CDR3 DNA sequence: TGCGCCAGCAGTGCACGGGGGGACTCCTACGAGCAGTACTTC. Amino acid sequence: CASSARGDSYEQYF.

The chain joins TRBV6-5 to TRBJ1-6; D gene ambiguous. CDR3 length: 14 residues. Trimming pared 2 bases from V and 7 bases from J, leaving 9 bases between. Germline CDR1 and CDR2: MNHEY and SVGAGI. The CDR3 loop reads CASSYVETNSPLHF. Written as DNA, the CDR3 is TGTGCCAGCAGTTACGTGGAAACCAATTCACCCCTCCACTTT.

The CDR3 here is CSVDQGTWGTGELFF. The CDR3 DNA reads TGCAGCGTTGATCAGGGAACTTGGGGCACCGGGGAGCTGTTTTTT. The rearrangement joins TRBV29-1 to TRBJ2-2; maybe TRBD1 (5 bases). Looked up from germline, CDR1 is SQVTM and CDR2 is ANQGSEA. This CDR3 comprises 15 residues. The V end was cut by 3 bases, the J end by 4 bases, with 15 bases between.

This clonotype was seen ten or more times. The V call is TRBV12-3 or TRBV12-4, the J call TRBJ1-2, with no clear D. The CDR3 sequence is 14 residues long. V gave up 3 bases and J gave up 8 bases, with 16 bases separating them. The CDR3 sequence is CASSFGVIASGYTF. CDR3 DNA sequence: TGTGCCAGCAGTTTCGGGGTGATAGCTTCGGGCTACACCTTC.

This clonotype was seen repeatedly, ten times or more. CDR3 coding DNA: TGCAGCGTTGCGGGCGACCTCAGTAATTTCTACGAGCAGTACTTC. It codes for CSVAGDLSNFYEQYF. The chain is built from TRBV29-1 and TRBJ2-7; no definite D call. The CDR3 spans 15 residues. In germline, CDR1 is SQVTM, CDR2 ANQGSEA. V was trimmed by 4 bases and J by 3 bases, leaving 19 bases between them.